This passage covers 12 T cell receptor beta chains from one sample sequenced in a study of blood T cell repertoires in COVID-19. Produced via immunoSEQ multiplex PCR; TCRdb's table is partial and in-frame only. The sample has about 280,000 clones; over 75% are singletons. Sequences were obtained from peripheral blood. The source of these receptors is a human donor in a cohort sampled during active COVID-19.

The CDR3 protein is CASSTSGANVLTF. The CDR3 nucleotides are TGTGCCAGCAGTACATCTGGGGCCAACGTCCTGACTTTC. The rearrangement links TRBV7-2 to TRBJ2-6; D is undetermined. Germline CDR1 reads SGHTA; CDR2 reads FQGNSA. The CDR3 runs to 13 residues. Between the trimmed V and J ends, which lost 6 bases and 1 base, there was a span of 4 bases.

The chain has TRBV27 and TRBJ1-4; weak D call: TRBD1 (6 bases). There are 15 residues in the CDR3. Trimming removed 8 bases from V and 13 bases from J, with 26 bases in between. CDR1 is MNHEY and CDR2 is SMNVEV in the germline V gene (reference sequence). The CDR3 loop is CASAPIGTPESRLFF. CDR3 nucleotide sequence: TGTGCCAGCGCTCCCATCGGGACACCCGAGAGTCGACTGTTTTTT.

About this clone: At the DNA level, this CDR3 is encoded by other sequences in the same sample as well. The chain couples TRBV18 to TRBJ1-6; 8 bases line up with TRBD1. CDR1 KGHSH and CDR2 LQKENI come from the germline V gene. V gave up 6 bases and J gave up 6 bases; unmatched junction bases: 4. This CDR3 is 14 amino acids long. The CDR3 bases are TGTGCCAGCTCTCAGGACAGGGTTAATTCACCCCTCCACTTT. Translation gives CASSQDRVNSPLHF.

This clone was seen a few times. The chain combines TRBV7-8 with TRBJ2-7; TRBD2 agrees at 10 bases. J lost 5 bases, V lost 2 bases, and 12 bases had no gene match. CDR3 length: 17 amino acids. From germline, CDR1 is SGHVS and CDR2 FQNEAQ. CDR3 sequence: CASSLLRLAGRRDEQYF. The CDR3 nucleotides are TGTGCCAGCAGCTTATTGAGACTAGCGGGTCGTCGGGACGAGCAGTACTTC. The full variable domain, rest sourced from reference TRBV7-8 and TRBJ2-7, is GAGVSQSPRYKVAKRGQDVALRCDPISGHVSLFWYQQALGQGPEFLTYFQNEAQLDKSGLPSDRFFAERPEGSVSTLKIQRTQQEDSAVYLCASSLLRLAGRRDEQYFGPGTRLTVT.

The chain joins TRBV2 to TRBJ2-1; 9 nucleotides match TRBD2. V gave up 5 bases and J gave up 7 bases; unmatched junction bases: 9. The length of the CDR3 is 15 residues. Looked up from germline, CDR1 is SNHLY and CDR2 is FYNNEI. CDR3 region: CASSRLAEVGNEQFF. The CDR3 DNA reads as TGTGCCAGCAGTCGACTAGCGGAGGTCGGTAATGAGCAGTTCTTC.

The chain carries TRBV14 and TRBJ1-6; possibly TRBD1 for D (5 bases). V was trimmed by 4 bases and J by 4 bases, leaving 8 bases between them. The CDR3 length is 14 residues. CDR1 and CDR2 (germline): SGHDN, FVKESK. CDR3 nucleotides: TGTGCCAGCAGCCTGACAGTTTATAATTCACCCCTCCACTTT. Amino acid sequence: CASSLTVYNSPLHF.

This rearrangement joins TRBV18 to TRBJ2-1; D is perhaps TRBD1 (5 bases). Trimming removed 7 bases at V and 7 bases at J, with 8 bases between. Germline CDR1 KGHSH, CDR2 LQKENI. This CDR3 region has 11 residues. The CDR3 sequence is CASLRQNEQFF. The CDR3 DNA sequence: TGTGCCAGCTTACGACAGAATGAGCAGTTCTTC.

This chain joins TRBV9 and TRBJ2-7, with 13 bases that match TRBD2. The CDR3 has 15 residues. The germline V gene encodes CDR1 SGDLS and CDR2 YYNGEE. With 4 bases clipped from V and 4 bases from J, the junction kept 5 bases outside the gene matches. The CDR3 DNA reads TGTGCCAGCAGCCCCGGGACTAGCGGGATATACGAGCAGTACTTC. This encodes CASSPGTSGIYEQYF.

At least ten counts were recorded for this clone. The V call is TRBV3-1 (or the pseudogene TRBV3-2), the J call TRBJ2-5; TRBD1 is a possible D gene (5 bases). Germline CDR1 LGHDT, CDR2 YNNKEL (reference sequence). The CDR3 is 18 residues long. V shed 1 base and J shed 1 base, with 19 bases lying between them. CDR3 DNA sequence: TGTGCCAGCAGCCAAGTTAGGAGAACAGGAGCCTTCCAAGAGACCCAGTACTTC. Amino acid sequence: CASSQVRRTGAFQETQYF.

The chain links TRBV30 to TRBJ2-7; possibly TRBD1 for D (6 bases). Looked up from germline, CDR1 is GTSNPN and CDR2 is SVGIG (reference sequence). The CDR3 is 13 residues long. Trimming removed 5 bases at V and 0 bases at J, with 11 bases between. In DNA, the CDR3 is TGTGCCTGGGGGACATCCTTCTCCTACGAGCAGTACTTC. Its protein product is CAWGTSFSYEQYF.

The rearrangement links TRBV7-9 to TRBJ1-1, with a possible D match to TRBD1 (6 bases). Per germline, CDR1 SEHNR and CDR2 FQNEAQ (reference sequence). The V gene lost 5 bases and the J gene lost 7 bases, with 17 bases spanning the gap. CDR3 length: 14 amino acids. In DNA form, the CDR3 reads TGTGCCAGCAGCCCGGATGGACAGCTGAATGAAGCTTTCTTT. Translating gives CASSPDGQLNEAFF.

This clone appeared a few times. The V gene is TRBV3-1 (or the pseudogene TRBV3-2), the J gene TRBJ1-1, with a tentative D call TRBD1 (5 bases). This CDR3 spans 14 amino acids. CDR1 LGHDT and CDR2 YNNKEL come from the germline V gene (reference sequence). Trimming left V 2 bases short and J 5 bases short, with 12 bases between. As DNA, the CDR3 is TGTGCCAGCAGCCAACTTCAGGGAGGGACTGAAGCTTTCTTT. Encoded protein: CASSQLQGGTEAFF.